Detailed here is one T cell receptor (beta chain). Its antigen specificity is not known. Base qualities are not provided; no much larger clone lies one nucleotide away. TCRbeta CDR3 regions were amplified from genomic DNA by means of the immunoSEQ Assay, a bias-controlled multiplex PCR. In the original analysis: The number of nucleated cells in each sample was estimated from the amplification of reference gene primers within the assay. Sequence reads were collapsed and filtered to measure the absolute abundance of every unique TCRbeta CDR3 rearrangement. Productive Simpson clonality was computed per sample as the square root of Simpson's diversity index over productive rearrangements. This immuneACCESS table, as held by TCRdb, lists in-frame sequences with V and J called but not all clones. Of the missing ones, under half trace to an unresolved V gene in checked studies; the others have no known cause. D and trimming were read from the DNA, whereas the V and J calls and clone size are those reported in that table. Present in this sample are about 56,000 clones, about 85% of which were seen just once. Approximately 13% of the sample rests with the top ten.

These data come from a study of blood T cell repertoires in COVID-19 (dated by TCRdb to the early 2020s). General notes on the study: Samples covering the acute and convalescent phases of COVID-19 were provided by collaborators in the United States, Italy and Spain. The prospective study material was composed of cDNA or gDNA derived from T cells, B-cell-depleted T cells, or PBMCs. Subjects who had been exposed to COVID-19, were actively infected with it, or had recovered from it provided the deeply sampled blood TCRbeta repertoires that made up the dataset. The repertoires were released in a freely available public database intended as a resource for research on the immune response to SARS-CoV-2. Samples were obtained from the ongoing ImmuneRACE study (first 160 participants) and from about 1,300 subjects provided by 6 global collaborators. Sample metadata almost always included a de-identified subject ID, COVID-19 status, age in years and sex. HLA class I and class II types, where available, came from metadata supplied by the sample provider rather than from assay-based typing.

Between the V and J ends, shortened by 3 bases and 7 bases respectively, the junction contains 20 bases. The germline V gene (reference sequence) sets CDR1 to SGHKS and CDR2 to YYEKEE. From the cysteine through the phenylalanine, the CDR3 covers 17 amino acids. This entry keeps only the CDR3 DNA: 51 bases, framed from base 1. Paper-wide results and their limitations: The amount of clinical and demographic metadata varied by source and participant and was provided uncurated.

Collaborating institutions collected whole blood in K2EDTA tubes following their own protocols. For TCRbeta analysis, collaborator samples were shipped as frozen whole blood, as isolated PBMCs, or as DNA extracted from either sample type. The specimen was peripheral blood. The chain couples TRBV5-5 to TRBJ1-6; TRBD1 is a possible D gene, resting on 6 matching bases. The source of this sequence is a woman older than 75 with acute or convalescent COVID-19. The DNA reads TGTGCCAGCAGCTCGATTAGGGAGGGGGTCTGGAATTCACCCCTCCACTTT. Its protein product is CASSSIREGVWNSPLHF.